Sequencing of this T cell receptor (beta chain) was carried out in a study of radiation and T cells in renal cell carcinoma. Treatment denoted: treatment-naive control, cytoreductive nephrectomy. General observations from the study: Only small tumor regions of about 1 g were sampled. Dominant CDR3 motifs were more common in irradiated tumors than controls.

Here immunoSEQ multiplex PCR was the method, and the copy in TCRdb shows in-frame clones only, minus some. The repertoire holds 20,000 to 30,000 clones, with more than 45% as singletons. This clone was recorded a few times. The antigen is undetermined. This TCR was recovered from a man aged 40-49 years with renal cell carcinoma. Here the sequenced sample was tumor tissue, taken from a patient whose treatment was nephrectomy without radiotherapy.

CDR3 DNA sequence: TGTGCCAGCAGCTTAGGAGGGCGCCTAGCCTCATTCTACGAGCAGTACTTC. Translated: CASSLGGRLASFYEQYF. The chain uses TRBV7-8 and TRBJ2-7; D is perhaps TRBD2 (5 bases). V was pared by 1 base and J by 3 bases, with 19 bases between. The CDR3 has 17 residues. CDR1 SGHVS and CDR2 FQNEAQ come from the germline V gene.